This T cell receptor (beta chain) originates from a study of CD8+ T cells in alopecia areata. With regard to this clone: Its antigen is unidentified.

Notes on the study in general: Lesional tissue from the scalp (especially in alopecia totalis/universalis) showed higher clonality than normal scalp. Treatment with tofacitinib significantly lowered scalp clonality and reduced expanded CD8+ clones among the top 100. Scalp and blood samples kept many expanded lesional clones throughout tofacitinib.

Treatment defined: oral pan-JAK inhibitor, 5-10 mg twice daily. Collection of lesional scalp punch biopsies and peripheral blood was performed in alopecia areata patients. The authors extracted RNA and reverse transcribed it into cDNA as the sequencing template. Here immunoSEQ multiplex PCR was the method, and the copy in TCRdb shows in-frame clones only, minus some. The table records approximately 150,000 clones, roughly 63% of them present only once. This CDR3 spans 13 amino acids. Trimming cost V 4 bases and J 7 bases, with 16 bases left between them. Germline lookup yields CDR1 SQVTM and CDR2 ANQGSEA.

This TCR was recovered from a human donor with alopecia areata. The sequences come from CD4+ T cells sorted from blood, collected between weeks 55 and 70, from a patient treated with tofacitinib. This chain connects TRBV29-1 to TRBJ1-2, with D tentatively TRBD1 (5 bases). Here the CDR3 reads CSVVQGIAAGYTF. CDR3 in DNA: TGCAGCGTTGTTCAGGGTATAGCCGCTGGCTACACCTTC.